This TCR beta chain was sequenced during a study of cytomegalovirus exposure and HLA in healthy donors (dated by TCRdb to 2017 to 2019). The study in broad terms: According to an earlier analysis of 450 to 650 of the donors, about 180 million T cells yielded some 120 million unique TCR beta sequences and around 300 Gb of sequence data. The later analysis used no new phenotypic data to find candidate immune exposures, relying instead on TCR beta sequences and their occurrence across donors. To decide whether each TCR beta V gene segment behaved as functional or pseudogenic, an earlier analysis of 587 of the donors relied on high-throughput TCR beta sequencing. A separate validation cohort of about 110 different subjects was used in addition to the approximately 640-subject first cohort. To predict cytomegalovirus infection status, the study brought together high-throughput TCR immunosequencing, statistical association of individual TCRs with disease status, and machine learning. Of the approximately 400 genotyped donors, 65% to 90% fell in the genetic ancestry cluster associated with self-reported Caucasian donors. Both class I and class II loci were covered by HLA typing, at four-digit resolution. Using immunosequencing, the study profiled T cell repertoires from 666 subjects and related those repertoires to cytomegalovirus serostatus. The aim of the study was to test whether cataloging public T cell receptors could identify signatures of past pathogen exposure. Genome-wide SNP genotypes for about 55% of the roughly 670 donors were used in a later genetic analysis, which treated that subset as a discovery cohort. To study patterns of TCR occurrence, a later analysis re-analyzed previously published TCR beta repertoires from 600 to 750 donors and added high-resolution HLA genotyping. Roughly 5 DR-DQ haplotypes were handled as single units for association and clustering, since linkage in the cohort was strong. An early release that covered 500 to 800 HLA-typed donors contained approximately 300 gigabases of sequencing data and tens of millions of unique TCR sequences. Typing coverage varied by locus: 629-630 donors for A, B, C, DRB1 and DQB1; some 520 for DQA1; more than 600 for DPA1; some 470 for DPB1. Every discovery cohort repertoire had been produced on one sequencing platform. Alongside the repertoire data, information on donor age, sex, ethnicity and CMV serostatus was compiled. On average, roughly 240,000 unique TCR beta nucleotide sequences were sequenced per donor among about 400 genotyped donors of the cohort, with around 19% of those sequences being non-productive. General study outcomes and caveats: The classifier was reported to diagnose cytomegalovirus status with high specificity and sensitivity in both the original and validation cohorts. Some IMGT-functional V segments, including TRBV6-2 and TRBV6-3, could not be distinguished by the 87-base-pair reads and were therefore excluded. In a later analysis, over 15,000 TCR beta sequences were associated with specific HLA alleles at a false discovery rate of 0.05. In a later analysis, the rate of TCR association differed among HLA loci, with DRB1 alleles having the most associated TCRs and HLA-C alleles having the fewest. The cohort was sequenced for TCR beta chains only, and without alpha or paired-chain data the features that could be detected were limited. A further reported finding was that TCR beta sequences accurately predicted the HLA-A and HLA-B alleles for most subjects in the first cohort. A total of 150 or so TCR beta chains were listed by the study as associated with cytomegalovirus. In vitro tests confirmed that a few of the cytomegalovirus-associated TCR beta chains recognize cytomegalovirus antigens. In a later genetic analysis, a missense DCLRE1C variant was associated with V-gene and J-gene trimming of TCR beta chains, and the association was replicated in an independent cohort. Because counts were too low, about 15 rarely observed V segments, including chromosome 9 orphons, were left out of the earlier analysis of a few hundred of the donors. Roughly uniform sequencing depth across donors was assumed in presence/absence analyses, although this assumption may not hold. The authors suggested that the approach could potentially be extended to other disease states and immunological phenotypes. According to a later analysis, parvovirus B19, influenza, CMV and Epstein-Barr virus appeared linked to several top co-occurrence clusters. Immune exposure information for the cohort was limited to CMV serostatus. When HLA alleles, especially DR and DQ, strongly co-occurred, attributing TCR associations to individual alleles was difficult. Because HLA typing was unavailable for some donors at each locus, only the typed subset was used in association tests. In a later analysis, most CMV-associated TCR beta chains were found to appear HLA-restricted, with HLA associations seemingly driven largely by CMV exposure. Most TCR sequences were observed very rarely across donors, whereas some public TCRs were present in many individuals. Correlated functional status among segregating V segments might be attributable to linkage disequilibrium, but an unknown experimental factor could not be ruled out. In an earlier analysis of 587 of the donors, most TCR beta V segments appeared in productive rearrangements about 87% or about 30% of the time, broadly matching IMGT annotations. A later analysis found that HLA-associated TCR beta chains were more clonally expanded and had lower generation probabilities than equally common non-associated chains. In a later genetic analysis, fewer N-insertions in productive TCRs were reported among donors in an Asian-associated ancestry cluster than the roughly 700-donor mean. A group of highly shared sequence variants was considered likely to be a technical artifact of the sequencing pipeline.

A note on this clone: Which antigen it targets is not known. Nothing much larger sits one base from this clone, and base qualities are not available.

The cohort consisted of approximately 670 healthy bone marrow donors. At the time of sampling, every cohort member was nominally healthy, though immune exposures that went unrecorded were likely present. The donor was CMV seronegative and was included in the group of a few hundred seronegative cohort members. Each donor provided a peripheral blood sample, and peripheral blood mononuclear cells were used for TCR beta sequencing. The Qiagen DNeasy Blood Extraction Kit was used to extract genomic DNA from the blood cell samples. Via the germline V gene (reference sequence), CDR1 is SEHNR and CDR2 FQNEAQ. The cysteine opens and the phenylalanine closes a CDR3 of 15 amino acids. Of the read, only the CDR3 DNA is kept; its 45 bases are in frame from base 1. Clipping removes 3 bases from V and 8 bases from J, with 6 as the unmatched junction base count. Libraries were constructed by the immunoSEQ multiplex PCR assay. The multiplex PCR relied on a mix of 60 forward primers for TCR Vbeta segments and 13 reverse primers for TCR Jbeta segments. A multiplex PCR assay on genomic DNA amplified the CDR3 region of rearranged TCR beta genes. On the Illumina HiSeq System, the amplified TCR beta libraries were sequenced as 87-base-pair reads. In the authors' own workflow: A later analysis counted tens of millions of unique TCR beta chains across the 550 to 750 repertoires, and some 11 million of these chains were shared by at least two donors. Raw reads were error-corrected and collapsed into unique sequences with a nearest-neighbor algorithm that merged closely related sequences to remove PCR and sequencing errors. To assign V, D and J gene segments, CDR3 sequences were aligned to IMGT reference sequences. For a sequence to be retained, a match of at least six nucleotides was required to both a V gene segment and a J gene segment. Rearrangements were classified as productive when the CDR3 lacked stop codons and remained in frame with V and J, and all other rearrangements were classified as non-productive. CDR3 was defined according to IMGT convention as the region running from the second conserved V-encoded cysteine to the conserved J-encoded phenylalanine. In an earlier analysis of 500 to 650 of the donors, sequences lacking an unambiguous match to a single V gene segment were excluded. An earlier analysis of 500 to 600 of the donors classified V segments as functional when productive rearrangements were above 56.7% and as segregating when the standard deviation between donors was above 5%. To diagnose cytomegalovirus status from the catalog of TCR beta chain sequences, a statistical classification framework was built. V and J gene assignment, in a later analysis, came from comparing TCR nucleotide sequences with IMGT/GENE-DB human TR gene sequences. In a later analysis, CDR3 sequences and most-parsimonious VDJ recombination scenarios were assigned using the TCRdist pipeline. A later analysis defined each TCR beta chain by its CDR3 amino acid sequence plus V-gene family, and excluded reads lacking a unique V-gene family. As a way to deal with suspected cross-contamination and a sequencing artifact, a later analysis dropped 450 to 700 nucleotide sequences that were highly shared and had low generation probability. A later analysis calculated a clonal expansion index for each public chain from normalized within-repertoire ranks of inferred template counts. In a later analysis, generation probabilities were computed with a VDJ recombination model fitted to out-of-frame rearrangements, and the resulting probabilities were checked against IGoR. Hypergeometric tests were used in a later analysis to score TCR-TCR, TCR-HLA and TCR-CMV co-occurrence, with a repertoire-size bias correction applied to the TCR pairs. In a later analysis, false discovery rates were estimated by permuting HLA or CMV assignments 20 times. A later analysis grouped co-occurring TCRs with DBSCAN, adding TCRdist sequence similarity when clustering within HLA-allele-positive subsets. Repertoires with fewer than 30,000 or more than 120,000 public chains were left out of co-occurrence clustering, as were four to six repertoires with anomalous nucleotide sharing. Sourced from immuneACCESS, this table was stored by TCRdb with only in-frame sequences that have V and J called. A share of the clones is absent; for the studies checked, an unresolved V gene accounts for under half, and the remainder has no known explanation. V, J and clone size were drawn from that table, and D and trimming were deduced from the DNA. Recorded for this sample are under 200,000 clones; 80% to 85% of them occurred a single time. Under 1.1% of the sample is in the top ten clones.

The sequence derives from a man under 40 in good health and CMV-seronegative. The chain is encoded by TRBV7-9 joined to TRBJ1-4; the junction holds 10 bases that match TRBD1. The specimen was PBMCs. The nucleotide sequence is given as TGTGCCAGCAGCTTGGGGACAGGGGCCGGGGAAAAACTGTTTTTT. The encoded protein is CASSLGTGAGEKLFF.